This T cell receptor (beta chain) stems from a study of T-cell reconstitution after alpha-beta-depleted transplantation in children. Construction of the TCRbeta library involved unique molecular identifiers. TCRdb ran MiXCR on the PCR reads and lists one entry per CDR3 protein. This table holds approximately 400,000 distinct CDR3 sequences, roughly 17% found once. There are a few counts of this clonotype. This CDR3 comprises 14 residues. The germline V gene has CDR1 MNHEY and CDR2 SMNVEV (reference sequence). V shed 10 bases and J shed 1 base, with 14 bases lying between them. The chain couples TRBV27 to TRBJ1-5; D gene unclear. Sequenced here: PBMCs, mostly from graft donor cells, sampled 360 days after TCRalphabeta/CD19-depleted stem cell transplant. The TCR originated in a boy younger than two who had a stem cell transplant for Wiskott-Aldrich syndrome, so the T cells may come from the graft donor. The DNA of the CDR3 is TGTGCCACCCGGACCGGCGGGAGCAATCAGCCCCAGCATTTT. It yields the protein CATRTGGSNQPQHF.